Sequencing of this T cell receptor beta chain was carried out in a study of OX40 agonist ivuxolimab in advanced cancers. Study-wide background: Patients were given ivuxolimab, an antibody that agonizes OX40 (CD134). People in dose escalation had one of these cancers: hepatocellular carcinoma, melanoma, renal cell or head and neck cancer. Study-wide results and caveats: Antigen specificity was not determined for the expanded peripheral T cells. The study observed clonal expansion of CD4+ and CD8+ blood T cells by week 6 at 0.1 to 3.0 mg/kg.

On this clone: The antigen is undetermined.

The protocol was immunoSEQ multiplex PCR, while the TCRdb copy is restricted to in-frame clones and leaves out a portion. This sample has roughly 51,000 clones, with approximately 85% found just once. The CDR3 runs to 16 residues. Germline V lookup: CDR1 LGHNA, CDR2 YSLEER. The ends lost 4 bases at V and 3 bases at J; junction bases unmatched: 11. The clonotype was recovered from an adult with an advanced solid tumor such as melanoma, head and neck, liver or kidney cancer. V and J are TRBV4-3 and TRBJ1-2, with 7 bases matching TRBD1. This material consisted of CD4+ or CD8+ T cells sorted from blood, taken in a trial of the OX40 agonist ivuxolimab. The CDR3 here is CASSPHGLQGDYGYTF. The CDR3 DNA reads TGCGCCAGCAGCCCTCACGGACTCCAGGGGGACTATGGCTACACCTTC.